This entry is about one T cell receptor beta chain. A few counts support this clonotype. The clone's antigen remains unknown. There are no base qualities to consult, and no much larger clone falls within one base. This sample stems from a study of T cells in Graves' hyperthyroidism and ophthalmopathy (dated by TCRdb to about 2019). Regarding the research as a whole: Peripheral blood samples were taken at initial diagnosis, before any treatment was given. To identify TCR V-J signatures that set the groups apart, the researchers used a discovery cohort of about a hundred patients, made up of roughly 40 with Graves' ophthalmopathy and 55 to 65 with stable Graves' hyperthyroidism. Whether ophthalmopathy could be predicted prospectively was tested in an independent validation cohort made up of some 20 hyperthyroidism patients plus 17 patients who later progressed to ophthalmopathy. The 100 discovery patients were randomly split 7:3 into training and test sets. The study also compared thyroid tissue and blood T-cell repertoires from about six Graves' hyperthyroidism patients. Following sampling, methimazole starting at 30 mg daily was given to hyperthyroidism patients, and high-dose intravenous methylprednisolone was given to ophthalmopathy patients. TCR Vbeta CDR3 sequencing of roughly 140 peripheral blood samples (more than 40 ophthalmopathy, around 80 hyperthyroidism and some 17 progressor patients) is reported in the paper.

Stable Graves' hyperthyroidism was defined as the absence of progression to ophthalmopathy over 18 months of follow-up. Hyperthyroidism patients were newly diagnosed, with disease duration under 2 months, and aged 18 to 65 years. Exclusion was applied to patients with uncontrolled infections, other autoimmune diseases, pregnancy or lactation. Diagnoses relied on clinical symptoms, serum thyroxine and TRAb, thyroid ultrasound and orbital computed tomography. PBMCs were separated from 10 ml of fresh peripheral blood using Ficoll-Paque density gradient centrifugation. Total RNA was extracted using Trizol reagent, and RNA quality was assessed on an Agilent 2100 Bioanalyzer. The TCR beta CDR3 regions were amplified from RNA transcripts. A first-round RT-PCR of the TCR CDR3 used the HTBI primer set with the Qiagen OneStep RT-PCR kit. Libraries were constructed in a second round of multiplex PCR, after which size selection and purification were performed. Paired-end sequencing of the libraries was performed with 100 bp reads on an Illumina HiSeq2000. In the source study's methods: SOAPnuke was used to process the raw data, with reads discarded if the reads contained adapters or uncalled bases, had a mean Phred below 15, or lacked an exact constant-primer or identifier match. COPE v1.2.5 was used to merge high-quality paired reads, and clonotypes were defined as unique nucleotide sequences. MiTCR v1.1 was used to align the clonotypes against IMGT TRBV, TRBD and TRBJ reference segments. The analysis was restricted to V-J combinations with a frequency above 0.0001, which together covered 98% to 99.2% of the repertoires. A TCS score was defined as the ratio between F50 (clonal expansion) and ExV (chaos), using BLOSUM62-based TCRdist between CDR3 peptides within each V-J. Welch's t-statistics and random forest reduced roughly 540 V-J features to fewer than 15, which were used in a naive Bayes classifier (R e1071). TCRdb cleaned the public reads at Q25 with fastp, built clones with MiXCR and kept in-frame beta chains. CDR3 protein sequences are deduplicated, and each keeps its most common genes and DNA. The V and J calls here are based on TCRdb, not the publication. A total of more than 650,000 distinct CDR3 sequences appear in this sample, 14% of them only once. In total, the top ten clones hold more than 8.5% of the sample.

The germline V gene (reference sequence) provides CDR1 GTSNPN and CDR2 SVGIG. Relative to germline, V is 0 bases shorter and J is 3 bases shorter, with 5 bases between their ends. Reading from cysteine to phenylalanine, the CDR3 counts 12 amino acids. Only the CDR3 part of the read is kept: 36 bases, read in frame from the first base. Results the study describes overall, beyond this receptor: Most expanded thyroid clonotypes (frequency above 0.001) were also detected in blood, suggesting blood repertoires may reflect thyroid immune responses. In validation, the model predicted progression to ophthalmopathy a median of roughly six months before onset, with about 71% sensitivity and almost 75% specificity. No statistical method was used to fix the sample size in advance, and group allocation was not hidden from the investigators. Ophthalmopathy was separated from stable hyperthyroidism by a 13 V-J signature model, with around 90% sensitivity and around 81% specificity obtained in cross-validation and 80%/75% obtained in testing.

The sequence came from a woman aged 18-35 years with Graves' hyperthyroidism. Sample: blood. The chain was built from TRBV30 and TRBJ2-5; the D gene assignment is ambiguous. This receptor carries the CDR3 CAWSVPEETQYF. The DNA sequence is TGTGCCTGGAGTGTCCCCGAAGAGACCCAGTACTTC.